Below, 12 T cell receptor beta chains from the same sample are listed, as sequenced in a study of cytomegalovirus exposure and HLA in healthy donors. Here immunoSEQ multiplex PCR was the method, and the copy in TCRdb shows in-frame clones only, minus some. The table records 90,000 to 130,000 clones, roughly 95% of them present only once. Sequenced input: PBMCs. These receptor sequences come from a woman between 18 and 29 years old in good health and CMV-seronegative.

This clone was counted a single time. The chain couples TRBV5-1 to TRBJ2-2, with 11 nucleotides matching TRBD1. This CDR3 is built from 16 residues. Germline CDR1 is SGHRS and CDR2 is YFSETQ. The ends lost 4 bases at V and 3 bases at J; junction bases unmatched: 5. Here the CDR3 DNA reads TGCGCCAGCAGCCATGGACAGGGGGCGGACACCGGGGAGCTGTTTTTT. Protein sequence: CASSHGQGADTGELFF.

The chain is built from TRBV11-2 and TRBJ2-2, with D possibly being TRBD1 (6 bases). The germline V gene encodes CDR1 SGHAT and CDR2 FQNNGV. The CDR3 consists of 16 residues. With 1 base removed from V and 4 bases from J, the gap between germline ends came to 13 bases. CDR3 protein: CASSLVPGAGTGELFF. The DNA for the CDR3 is TGTGCCAGCAGCTTAGTCCCAGGGGCGGGCACCGGGGAGCTGTTTTTT.

The genes are TRBV19 and TRBJ2-5; maybe TRBD1 (6 bases). The length of the CDR3 is 13 residues. With 4 bases removed from V and 5 bases from J, the gap between germline ends came to 11 bases. Per germline, CDR1 LNHDA and CDR2 SQIVND (reference sequence). The CDR3 region has the DNA TGTGCCAGTAGTACAGAAAGGGGGGAGACCCAGTACTTC. It codes for CASSTERGETQYF. The whole variable domain, filled in from reference TRBV19 and TRBJ2-5, reads DGGITQSPKYLFRKEGQNVTLSCEQNLNHDAMYWYRQDPGQGLRLIYYSQIVNDFQKGDIAEGYSVSREKKESFPLTVTSAQKNPTAFYLCASSTERGETQYFGPGTRLLVL.

This clone was seen a single time. This chain joins TRBV19 and TRBJ2-2; perhaps TRBD2 as D (7 bases). V was shortened by 10 bases and J by 3 bases, with 15 bases between the two germline ends. Germline assignment: CDR1 LNHDA and CDR2 SQIVND (reference sequence). CDR3 length equals 14 residues. CDR3 sequence reads: CATMGGRDTGELFF. The CDR3 nucleotides read TGTGCCACCATGGGGGGGCGGGACACCGGGGAGCTGTTTTTT.

Points on this clone: The junction departs from the called germline gene at one end, perhaps through a read error. The genes are TRBV7-7 and TRBJ2-2; possible D gene TRBD2, 6 bases. CDR3 length equals 16 residues. In germline, CDR1 is SSHAT, CDR2 FNYEAQ (reference sequence). CDR3 sequence reads: CASSLVSGANTGELFF. The DNA for the CDR3 is TGTGCTAGCAGCTTAGTTAGCGGAGCGAACACCGGGGAGCTGTTTTTT.

This chain joins TRBV15 and TRBJ2-7, with TRBD2 matching 7 bases. Germline CDR1 is LNHNV and CDR2 is YYDKDF (reference sequence). The CDR3 spans 14 residues. J lost 0 bases, V lost 3 bases, and 2 bases had no gene match. The CDR3 sequence: CATSRRGNSYEQYF. CDR3 DNA sequence: TGTGCCACCAGCAGGCGGGGGAACTCCTACGAGCAGTACTTC.

The table lists this clone with a count of one. The V gene is TRBV28, the J gene TRBJ1-2; D might be TRBD1 (5 bases). The CDR3 has 12 amino acids. Germline V CDR1 and CDR2: MDHEN, SYDVKM. Trimming removed 11 bases at V and 4 bases at J, with 14 bases between. The DNA of the CDR3 is TGTGCCTGTAGGGGTTGGGGCTATGGCTACACCTTC. Amino acid sequence: CACRGWGYGYTF.

The chain recombines TRBV7-7 with TRBJ2-1; the D is unclear. Germline-derived CDR1 and CDR2 are SSHAT and FNYEAQ (reference sequence). The CDR3 covers 13 residues. V shed 2 bases and J shed 5 bases, with 7 bases lying between them. The DNA of the CDR3 is TGTGCCAGCAGCTTATCGCACAACAATGAGCAGTTCTTC. This codes for CASSLSHNNEQFF.

The DNA of the CDR3 is TGTGCCTGGAGCACAACTCGGGGCGAGCAGTACTTC. The encoded protein is CAWSTTRGEQYF. J is TRBJ2-7 and V is TRBV30, with D possibly TRBD2 on 5 matching bases. The CDR3 runs to 12 residues. With 3 bases removed from V and 6 bases from J, the gap between germline ends came to 12 bases. Germline V gene data show CDR1 as GTSNPN and CDR2 as SVGIG (reference sequence). The full variable domain, with the rest looked up from reference TRBV30 and TRBJ2-7, is SQTIHQWPATLVQPVGSPLSLECTVEGTSNPNLYWYRQAAGRGLQLLFYSVGIGQISSEVPQNLSASRPQDRQFILSSKKLLLSDSGFYLCAWSTTRGEQYFGPGTRLTVT.

The rearrangement uses TRBV6-5 and TRBJ2-1, with 7 bases identical to TRBD2. The CDR3 is 15 residues long. V was pared by 7 bases and J by 2 bases, with 8 bases of the junction left unmatched. Germline-derived CDR1 and CDR2 are MNHEY and SVGAGI. The DNA of the CDR3 is TGTGCCAGCAAGCGGGGTCTCCTCCCCTACAATGAGCAGTTCTTC. This gives the protein CASKRGLLPYNEQFF.

The J gene is TRBJ1-1, the V gene TRBV4-2; TRBD1 matches 9 bases. The CDR3 has 15 residues. Trimming took 3 bases from V and 4 from J; bases not matched to a gene: 6. CDR1 and CDR2 from the germline V gene are LGHNA and YNFKEQ. CDR3 sequence: CASSQGGQGGTEAFF. The CDR3 DNA follows: TGTGCCAGCAGCCAGGGGGGACAGGGCGGCACTGAAGCTTTCTTT.

Turning to this clone: Given the absence of the conserved phenylalanine or tryptophan at the CDR3 end, a read error is likely. It is unclear where the CDR3 begins or ends on the DNA, so no DNA is shown, and the CDR3 is as TCRdb lists it. The J gene is TRBJ1-6, the V gene TRBV6-9; the table's D call of TRBD1 was not tested on the DNA. The germline V gene encodes CDR1 MNHGY and CDR2 SVAAGI. Termini included, the CDR3 measures 12 amino acids. The CDR3: CASSPGPGHSRV.